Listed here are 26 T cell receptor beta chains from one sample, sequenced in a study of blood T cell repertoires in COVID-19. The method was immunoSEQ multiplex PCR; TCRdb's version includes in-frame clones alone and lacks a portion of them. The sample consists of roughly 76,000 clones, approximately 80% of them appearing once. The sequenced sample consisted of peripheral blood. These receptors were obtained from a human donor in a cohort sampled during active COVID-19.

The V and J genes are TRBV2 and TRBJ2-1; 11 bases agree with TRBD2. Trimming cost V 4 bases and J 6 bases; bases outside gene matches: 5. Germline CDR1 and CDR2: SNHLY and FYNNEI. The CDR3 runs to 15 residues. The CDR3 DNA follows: TGTGCCAGCAGTGTACTAGCGGGAGATCCCAATGAGCAGTTCTTC. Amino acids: CASSVLAGDPNEQFF.

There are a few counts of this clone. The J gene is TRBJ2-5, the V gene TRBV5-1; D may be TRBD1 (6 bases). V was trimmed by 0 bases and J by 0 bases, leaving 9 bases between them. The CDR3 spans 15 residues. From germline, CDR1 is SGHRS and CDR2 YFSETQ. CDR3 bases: TGCGCCAGCAGCTTGGGGTCAGGGGACCAAGAGACCCAGTACTTC. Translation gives CASSLGSGDQETQYF.

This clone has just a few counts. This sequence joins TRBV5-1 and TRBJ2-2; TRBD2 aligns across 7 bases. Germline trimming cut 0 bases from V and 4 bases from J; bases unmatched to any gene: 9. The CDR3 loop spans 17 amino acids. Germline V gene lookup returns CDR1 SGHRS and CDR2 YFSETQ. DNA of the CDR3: TGCGCCAGCAGCTTGGACAGCGCGGGAGTAGGCACCGGGGAGCTGTTTTTT. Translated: CASSLDSAGVGTGELFF.

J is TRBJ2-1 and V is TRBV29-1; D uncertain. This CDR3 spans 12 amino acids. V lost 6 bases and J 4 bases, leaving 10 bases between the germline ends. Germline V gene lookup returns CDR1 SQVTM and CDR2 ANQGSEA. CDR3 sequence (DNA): TGCAGCGTGGCGGAACTATACAATGAGCAGTTCTTC. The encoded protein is CSVAELYNEQFF.

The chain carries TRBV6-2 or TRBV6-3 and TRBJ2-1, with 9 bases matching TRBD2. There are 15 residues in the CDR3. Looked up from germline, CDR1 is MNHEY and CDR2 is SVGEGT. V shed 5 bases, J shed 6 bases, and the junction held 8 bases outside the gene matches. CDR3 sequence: CASSLLAGEGNEQFF. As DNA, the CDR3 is TGTGCCAGCAGTCTCTTAGCGGGAGAGGGCAATGAGCAGTTCTTC.

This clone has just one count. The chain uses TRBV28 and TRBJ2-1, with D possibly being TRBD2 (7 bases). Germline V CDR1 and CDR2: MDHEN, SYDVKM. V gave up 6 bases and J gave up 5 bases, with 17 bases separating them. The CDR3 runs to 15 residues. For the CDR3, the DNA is TGTGCCAGCAGCCAAGGGGGGGTTAGGAACAATGAGCAGTTCTTC. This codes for CASSQGGVRNNEQFF.

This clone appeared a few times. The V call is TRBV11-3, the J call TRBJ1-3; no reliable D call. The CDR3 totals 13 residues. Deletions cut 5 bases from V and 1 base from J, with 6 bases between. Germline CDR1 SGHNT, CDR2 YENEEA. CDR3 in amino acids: CASSAGSGNTIYF. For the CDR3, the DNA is TGTGCCAGCAGCGCAGGATCTGGAAACACCATATATTTT.

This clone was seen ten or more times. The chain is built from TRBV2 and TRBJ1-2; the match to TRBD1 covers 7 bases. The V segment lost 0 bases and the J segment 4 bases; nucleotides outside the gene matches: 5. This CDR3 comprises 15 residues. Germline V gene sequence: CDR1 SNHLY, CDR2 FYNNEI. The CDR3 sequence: CASSEAGDSFYGYTF. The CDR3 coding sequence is TGTGCCAGCAGTGAAGCTGGGGACAGTTTCTATGGCTACACCTTC.

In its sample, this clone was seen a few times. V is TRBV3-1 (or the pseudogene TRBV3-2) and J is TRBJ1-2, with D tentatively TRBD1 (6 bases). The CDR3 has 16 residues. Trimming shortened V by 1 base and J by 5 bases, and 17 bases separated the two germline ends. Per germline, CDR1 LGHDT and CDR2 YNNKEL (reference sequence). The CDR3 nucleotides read TGTGCCAGCAGCCAAGTGGGGAGGGGGGAGCCTTATGGCTACACCTTC. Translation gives CASSQVGRGEPYGYTF.

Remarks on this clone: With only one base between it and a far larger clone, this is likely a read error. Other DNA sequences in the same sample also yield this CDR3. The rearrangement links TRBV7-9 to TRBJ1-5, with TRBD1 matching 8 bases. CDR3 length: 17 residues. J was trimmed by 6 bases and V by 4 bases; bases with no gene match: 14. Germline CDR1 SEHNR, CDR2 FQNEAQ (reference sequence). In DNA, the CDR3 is TGTGCCAGCAGCTCAGACACCGGGACAGGTAGAAGTCAGCCCCAGCATTTT. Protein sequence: CASSSDTGTGRSQPQHF.

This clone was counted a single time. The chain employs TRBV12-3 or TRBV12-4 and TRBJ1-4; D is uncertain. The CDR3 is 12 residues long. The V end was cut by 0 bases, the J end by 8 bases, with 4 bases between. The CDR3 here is CASSLAGEKLFF. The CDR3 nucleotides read TGTGCCAGCAGTTTAGCGGGCGAAAAACTGTTTTTT.

CDR3 nucleotide sequence: TGTGCCAGCAGGAGGACGGGGAACTATGGCTACACCTTC. Residues: CASRRTGNYGYTF. V and J are TRBV6-5 and TRBJ1-2; D gene ambiguous. The germline V and J ends were trimmed by 6 bases and 2 bases, with 10 bases remaining between them. Germline V CDR1 and CDR2: MNHEY, SVGAGI. This CDR3 is 13 amino acids long.

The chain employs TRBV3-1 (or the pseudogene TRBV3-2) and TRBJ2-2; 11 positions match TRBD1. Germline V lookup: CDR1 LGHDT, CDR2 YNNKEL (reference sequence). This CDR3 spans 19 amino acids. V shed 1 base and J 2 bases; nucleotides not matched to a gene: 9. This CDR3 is CASSQAGTGGYVNTGELFF. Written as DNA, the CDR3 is TGTGCCAGCAGCCAAGCCGGGACAGGGGGATATGTTAACACCGGGGAGCTGTTTTTT.

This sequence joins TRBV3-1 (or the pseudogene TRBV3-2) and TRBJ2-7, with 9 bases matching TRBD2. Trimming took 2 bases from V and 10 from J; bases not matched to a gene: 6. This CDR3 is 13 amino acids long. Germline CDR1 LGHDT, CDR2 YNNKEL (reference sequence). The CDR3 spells CASSQSLAGKQYF. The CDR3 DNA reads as TGTGCCAGCAGCCAAAGCCTAGCGGGGAAACAGTACTTC.

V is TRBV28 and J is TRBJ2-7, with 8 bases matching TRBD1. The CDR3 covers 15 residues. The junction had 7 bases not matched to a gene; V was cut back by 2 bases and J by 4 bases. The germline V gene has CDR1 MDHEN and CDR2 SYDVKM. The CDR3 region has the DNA TGTGCCAGCAGTTTACCGACAGGGGTGAAGTACGAGCAGTACTTC. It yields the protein CASSLPTGVKYEQYF.

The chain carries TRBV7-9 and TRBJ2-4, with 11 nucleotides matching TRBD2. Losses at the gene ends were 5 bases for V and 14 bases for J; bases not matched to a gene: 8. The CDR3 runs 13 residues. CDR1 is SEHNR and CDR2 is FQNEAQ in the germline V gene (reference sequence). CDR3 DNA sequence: TGTGCCAGCAGCATCGGACTAGCGGGTATTGAGTACTTC. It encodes CASSIGLAGIEYF.

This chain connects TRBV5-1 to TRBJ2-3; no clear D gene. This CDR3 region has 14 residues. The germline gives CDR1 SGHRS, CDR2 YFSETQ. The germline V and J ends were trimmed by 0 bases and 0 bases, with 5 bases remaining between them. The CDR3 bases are TGCGCCAGCAGCTTGGGGCGGAGCACAGATACGCAGTATTTT. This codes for CASSLGRSTDTQYF.

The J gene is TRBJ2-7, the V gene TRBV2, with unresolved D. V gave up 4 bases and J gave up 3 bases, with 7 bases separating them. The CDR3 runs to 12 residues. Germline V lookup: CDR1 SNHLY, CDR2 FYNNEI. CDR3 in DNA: TGTGCCAGCAGTGGTGGCGGCTACGAGCAGTACTTC. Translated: CASSGGGYEQYF.

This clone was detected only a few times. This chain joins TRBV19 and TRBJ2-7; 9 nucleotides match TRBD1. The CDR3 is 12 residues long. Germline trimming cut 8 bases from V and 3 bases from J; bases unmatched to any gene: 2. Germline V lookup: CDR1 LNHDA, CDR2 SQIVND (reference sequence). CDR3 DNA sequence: TGTGCCAGTCGGGACAGGGACTACGAGCAGTACTTC. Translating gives CASRDRDYEQYF.

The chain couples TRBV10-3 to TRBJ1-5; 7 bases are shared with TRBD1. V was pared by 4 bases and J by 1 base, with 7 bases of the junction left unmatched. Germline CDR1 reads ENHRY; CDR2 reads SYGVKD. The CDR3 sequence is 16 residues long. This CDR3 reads CAISATGAQSNQPQHF. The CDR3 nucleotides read TGTGCCATCAGTGCAACAGGGGCCCAGAGCAATCAGCCCCAGCATTTT.

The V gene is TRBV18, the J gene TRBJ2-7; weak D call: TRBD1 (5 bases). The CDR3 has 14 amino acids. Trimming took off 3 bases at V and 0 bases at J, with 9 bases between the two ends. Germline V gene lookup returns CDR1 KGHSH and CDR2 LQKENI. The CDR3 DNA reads TGTGCCAGCTCACCGATACAGGACTCCTACGAGCAGTACTTC. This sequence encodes CASSPIQDSYEQYF.

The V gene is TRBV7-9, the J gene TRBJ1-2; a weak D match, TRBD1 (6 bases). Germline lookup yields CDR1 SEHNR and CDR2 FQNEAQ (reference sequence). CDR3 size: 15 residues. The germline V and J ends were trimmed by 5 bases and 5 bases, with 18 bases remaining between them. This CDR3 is CASSEERRQGYGYTF. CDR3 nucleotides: TGTGCCAGCAGCGAAGAGAGGCGTCAGGGGTATGGCTACACCTTC.

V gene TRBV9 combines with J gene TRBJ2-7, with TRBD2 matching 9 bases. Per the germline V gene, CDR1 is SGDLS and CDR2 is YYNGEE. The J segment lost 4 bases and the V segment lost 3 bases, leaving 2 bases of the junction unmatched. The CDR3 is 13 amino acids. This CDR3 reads CASSDGLAYEQYF. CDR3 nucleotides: TGTGCCAGCAGCGACGGACTAGCGTACGAGCAGTACTTC. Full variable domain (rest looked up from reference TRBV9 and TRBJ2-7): DSGVTQTPKHLITATGQRVTLRCSPRSGDLSVYWYQQSLDQGLQFLIQYYNGEERAKGNILERFSAQQFPDLHSELNLSSLELGDSALYFCASSDGLAYEQYFGPGTRLTVT.

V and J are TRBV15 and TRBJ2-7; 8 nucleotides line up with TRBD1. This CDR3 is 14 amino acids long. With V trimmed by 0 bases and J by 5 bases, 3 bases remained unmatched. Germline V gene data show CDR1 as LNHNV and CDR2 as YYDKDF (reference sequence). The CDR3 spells CATSRDLQGDEQYF. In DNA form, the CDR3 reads TGTGCCACCAGCAGAGACCTACAGGGGGACGAGCAGTACTTC.

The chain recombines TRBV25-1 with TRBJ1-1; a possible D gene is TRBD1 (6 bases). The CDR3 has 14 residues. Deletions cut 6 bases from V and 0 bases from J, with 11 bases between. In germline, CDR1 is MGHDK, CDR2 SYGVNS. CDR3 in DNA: TGTGCCAGCAGATCGGACAGAGTGAACACTGAAGCTTTCTTT. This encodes CASRSDRVNTEAFF.

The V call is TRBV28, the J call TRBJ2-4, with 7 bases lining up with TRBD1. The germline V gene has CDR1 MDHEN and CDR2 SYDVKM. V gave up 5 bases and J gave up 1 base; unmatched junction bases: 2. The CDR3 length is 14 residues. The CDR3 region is CASSLQGAKNIQYF. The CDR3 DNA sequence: TGTGCCAGCAGTCTACAGGGGGCCAAAAACATTCAGTACTTC.